This T cell receptor (beta chain) was captured by sequencing in a study of OX40 agonist ivuxolimab in advanced cancers. Study in general: Ivuxolimab was delivered to patients intravenously every 2 weeks at doses spanning 0.01 to 10 mg/kg.

Notes on the study in general: At 0.1 to 3.0 mg/kg, clonal expansion of CD4+ and CD8+ blood T cells had occurred by week 6. Several nonresponders also turned out to have low normalized T-cell clonal expansion. More expanded clones were found, on average, in CD8+ than in CD4+ T cells.

Produced via immunoSEQ multiplex PCR; TCRdb's table is partial and in-frame only. The data contain about 38,000 clones, around three quarters of them singletons. This CDR3 has 16 residues. Germline values: CDR1 SEHNR, CDR2 FQNEAQ (reference sequence). After removal of 2 bases from V and 2 bases from J, the junction contained 8 bases not matched to a gene. In regard to this clone: Its antigen is unidentified.

The chain couples TRBV7-9 to TRBJ1-1; 7 nucleotides match TRBD1. This clonotype originated in an adult with an advanced solid tumor such as melanoma, head and neck, liver or kidney cancer. The starting material was CD4+ or CD8+ T cells sorted from blood, obtained in a trial of the OX40 agonist ivuxolimab. The CDR3 reads CASSLQFTGANTEAFF. DNA of the CDR3: TGTGCCAGCAGCTTACAATTCACAGGGGCTAACACTGAAGCTTTCTTT.